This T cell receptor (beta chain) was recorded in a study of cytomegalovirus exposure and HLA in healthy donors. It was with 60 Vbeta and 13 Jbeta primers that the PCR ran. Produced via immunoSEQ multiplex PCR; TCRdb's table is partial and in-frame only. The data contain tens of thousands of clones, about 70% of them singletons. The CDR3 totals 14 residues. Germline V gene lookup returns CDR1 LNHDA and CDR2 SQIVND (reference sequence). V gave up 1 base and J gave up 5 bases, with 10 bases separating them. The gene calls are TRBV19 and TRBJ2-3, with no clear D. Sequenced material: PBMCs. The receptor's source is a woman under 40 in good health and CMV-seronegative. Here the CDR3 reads CASSIVQEGDTQYF. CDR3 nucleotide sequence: TGTGCCAGTAGTATAGTCCAGGAAGGAGATACGCAGTATTTT. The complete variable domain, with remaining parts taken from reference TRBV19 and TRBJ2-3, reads DGGITQSPKYLFRKEGQNVTLSCEQNLNHDAMYWYRQDPGQGLRLIYYSQIVNDFQKGDIAEGYSVSREKKESFPLTVTSAQKNPTAFYLCASSIVQEGDTQYFGPGTRLTVL.